This TCR beta chain was captured in a study of cytomegalovirus exposure and HLA in healthy donors. Study as a whole: About four fifths of around 390 genotyped donors fell in the Caucasian-associated ancestry cluster.

The PCR used 60 Vbeta and 13 Jbeta primers. The authors' processing: A later analysis tallied about 80 million unique TCR beta chains, 8.5 million to 11 million of them shared. Sequencing was performed with immunoSEQ multiplex PCR; in TCRdb, only in-frame clones are kept and a portion is missing. V and J calls and clone size are as listed in that table; D and trimming were resolved from the DNA. The sample includes about 110,000 clones, roughly 69% seen only once; the top ten take over 3.5%. The CDR3 loop spans 15 amino acids. V was trimmed by 3 bases and J by 1 base, leaving 13 bases between them. Germline lookup yields CDR1 LGHNA and CDR2 YNFKEQ.

V gene TRBV4-2 combines with J gene TRBJ2-7, with a weak D call TRBD2 (5 bases). This clonotype was sampled from a man younger than 40 in good health and CMV-seropositive. The sample was PBMCs. This CDR3 is CASSQEDQESYEQYF. Written as DNA, the CDR3 is TGTGCCAGCAGCCAGGAGGACCAGGAGTCCTACGAGCAGTACTTC.